This TCR beta chain was identified during a study of CD8 T cells in Susac syndrome. Reverse transcription of about 0.45 to 1 ug RNA was carried out with random hexamers. Amplification of TCR beta CDR3 across 54 Vbeta and 13 Jbeta was performed with immunoSEQ multiplex PCR. TCRdb used MiXCR to reprocess the immunoSEQ multiplex PCR reads, holding one entry per CDR3 protein. Of 150,000 or so distinct CDR3 sequences listed, roughly 94% are singletons. Trimming took 5 bases from V and 1 from J, leaving 8 bases between them. Germline CDR1 is SGHVS and CDR2 is FNYEAQ. The CDR3 spans 13 residues. The sequence was obtained from a human donor with multiple sclerosis. The specimen was CD4+ T cells from PBMCs. The chain is built from TRBV7-6 and TRBJ1-1; D is unresolved. As DNA, the CDR3 is TGTGCCAGCAGCACGACGAAGAACACTGAAGCTTTCTTT. Translated, it gives CASSTTKNTEAFF.